Listed here is a single TCR beta chain. What it binds is unknown. Trimming shortened V by 3 bases and J by 0 bases, and 9 bases separated the two germline ends. CDR3 length: 14 residues. Germline CDR1 and CDR2: WNHNN and SYGVQD (reference sequence). The data originate from a study of OX40 agonist ivuxolimab in advanced cancers. Overall study context: Ivuxolimab, an agonist antibody against OX40 (CD134), was given to patients. Among those treated, three patients had partial responses, one with hepatocellular carcinoma and two with cutaneous melanoma. Overall study results and limits: CD8+ T cells showed, on average, more clonal expansion than CD4+ cells.

The data were produced by immunoSEQ multiplex PCR, yet TCRdb's version contains in-frame clones alone and is incomplete. The repertoire has 70,000 to 80,000 clones, 85% to 95% of them found once; the top ten carry 15% to 17%. Source: CD4+ or CD8+ T cells sorted from blood, taken in a trial of the OX40 agonist ivuxolimab. The chain employs TRBV10-1 and TRBJ2-7; D perhaps matches TRBD2 (5 bases). This receptor was identified in an adult with an advanced solid tumor such as melanoma, head and neck, liver or kidney cancer. DNA for the CDR3: TGCGCCAGCAGTGACTCGGGGAGCTCCTACGAGCAGTACTTC. As protein: CASSDSGSSYEQYF.